What follows is one T cell receptor (beta chain) and its context. Per the germline V gene, CDR1 is SNHLY and CDR2 is FYNNEI. The V end lost 5 bases, the J end lost 2 bases, and 10 bases lay between the germline ends. The CDR3 covers 14 residues. Orbital computed tomography, thyroid ultrasound, serum thyroxine and TRAb, and clinical symptoms together informed the diagnoses. This record comes from a study of T cells in Graves' hyperthyroidism and ophthalmopathy. Regions amplified from RNA transcripts were the TCR beta CDR3 regions. First-round RT-PCR with HTBI primers amplified the TCR CDR3 region. MiXCR, run by TCRdb on the multiplex PCR reads, gives a single entry per CDR3 protein. The sample consists of about 640,000 distinct CDR3 sequences, 45% of them appearing once.

The sequenced material came from peripheral blood or thyroid tissue (not recorded which). The genes are TRBV2 and TRBJ1-3; possible D gene TRBD1, 6 bases. The clonotype comes from an adult man with Graves' disease, either hyperthyroidism or ophthalmopathy (not recorded which). CDR3 coding DNA: TGTGCCAGCAGTACCGGGACAACTGGAAACACCATATATTTT. As protein: CASSTGTTGNTIYF.